The 31 T cell receptor beta chains listed next were all sequenced from one sample in a study of blood T cells in healthy people across ages. A J-beta primer mix and a sample-barcoded 5' primer were used in a second PCR of about 7 to 12 cycles. One entry per CDR3 protein, called by TCRdb with MiXCR from the 5' RACE reads. The sample records 1.5 million or so distinct CDR3 sequences, 35% to 45% being singletons. Sequences were obtained from blood. The receptors come from a woman aged 18-29 years in good health.

This chain links TRBV7-9 with TRBJ2-3; D unresolved. Deletions cut 5 bases from V and 1 base from J, with 25 bases between. Germline loops: CDR1 SEHNR, CDR2 FQNEAQ (reference sequence). The CDR3 covers 19 residues. The CDR3 region is CASSPKTSAAKYRTDTQYF. For the CDR3, the DNA is TGTGCCAGCAGCCCAAAGACTTCAGCCGCCAAATACCGCACAGATACGCAGTATTTT. The variable domain in full, completed from reference TRBV7-9 and TRBJ2-3, reads DTGVSQNPRHKITKRGQNVTFRCDPISEHNRLYWYRQTLGQGPEFLTYFQNEAQLEKSRLLSDRFSAERPKGSFSTLEIQRTEQGDSAMYLCASSPKTSAAKYRTDTQYFGPGTRLTVL.

The chain combines TRBV28 with TRBJ1-5; TRBD1 matches 10 bases. J was trimmed by 0 bases and V by 9 bases; bases with no gene match: 11. CDR1 MDHEN and CDR2 SYDVKM come from the germline V gene. The CDR3 contains 17 residues. CDR3 residues: CASKRTGGRVSNQPQHF. The CDR3 DNA reads TGTGCCAGTAAGCGGACAGGGGGTAGGGTTAGCAATCAGCCCCAGCATTTT.

This clonotype has more than one count but fewer than ten. The genes are TRBV10-3 and TRBJ1-4, with 7 bases that match TRBD1. The CDR3 extends over 14 amino acids. The germline V gene has CDR1 ENHRY and CDR2 SYGVKD. The V gene end was trimmed by 6 bases and the J gene end by 3 bases; junction bases not matched to a gene: 4. The CDR3 DNA sequence: TGTGCCATCAGCGACAGGGCAGCTAATGAAAAACTGTTTTTT. Protein: CAISDRAANEKLFF.

This clonotype was found a few times. This chain joins TRBV6-5 and TRBJ1-2, with D hard to call. CDR3 size: 14 residues. V was pared by 6 bases and J by 6 bases, with 17 bases between. Germline CDR1 and CDR2: MNHEY and SVGAGI. The CDR3 loop reads CASRFAGSGNGYTF. In nucleotides, the CDR3 is TGTGCCAGCAGATTTGCCGGGAGCGGGAATGGCTACACCTTC.

As concerns this clonotype: Sequence at one end of the junction differs from germline and may be a read error. The rearrangement joins TRBV15 to TRBJ1-6; D is undetermined. The CDR3 loop spans 13 amino acids. Germline assignment: CDR1 LNHNV and CDR2 YYDKDF (reference sequence). The CDR3 is CATSRDYYSPLHF. CDR3 DNA: TGTGCCACCAGCAGAGACTATTATTCACCCCTCCACTTT.

This clonotype has only a few counts. The chain couples TRBV12-3 or TRBV12-4 to TRBJ2-5; D ambiguous. The CDR3 consists of 15 residues. The V end lost 4 bases, the J end lost 0 bases, and 12 bases lay between the germline ends. CDR3 region: CASSSRLSYQETQYF. Written as DNA, the CDR3 is TGTGCCAGCAGTTCACGCCTGTCGTACCAAGAGACCCAGTACTTC.

V gene TRBV20-1 combines with J gene TRBJ2-1, with 12 positions matching TRBD2. In germline, CDR1 is DFQATT, CDR2 SNEGSKA (reference sequence). The CDR3 runs 14 residues. V shed 8 bases and J 10 bases; nucleotides not matched to a gene: 12. The CDR3 DNA is TGCAGTACATCGACTAGCGGGGGACCCAAGGAGCAGTTCTTC. As protein: CSTSTSGGPKEQFF.

This clonotype was found a few times. The rearrangement joins TRBV29-1 to TRBJ1-5; 8 bases are shared with TRBD1. CDR1 is SQVTM, CDR2 ANQGSEA, per germline. The CDR3 extends over 13 amino acids. The trim removed 0 bases at V and 5 bases at J, leaving 0 bases unmatched. The CDR3 DNA reads TGCAGCGTTGAAGAGGACAGGGATCAGCCCCAGCATTTT. It encodes CSVEEDRDQPQHF.

Only one count was recorded for this clonotype. The genes are TRBV29-1 and TRBJ2-7; D not resolved. The CDR3 contains 11 residues. CDR1 SQVTM and CDR2 ANQGSEA come from the germline V gene. The V end was cut by 3 bases, the J end by 5 bases, with 8 bases between. CDR3 sequence reads: CSVDEGNEQYF. CDR3 nucleotide sequence: TGCAGCGTTGATGAAGGAAACGAGCAGTACTTC.

The chain combines TRBV5-1 with TRBJ1-2, with a weak D call TRBD1 (5 bases). V lost 3 bases and J 4 bases, leaving 16 bases between the germline ends. The CDR3 is 15 residues long. Germline V gene lookup returns CDR1 SGHRS and CDR2 YFSETQ. CDR3: CASSSRDGTAYGYTF. CDR3 in DNA: TGCGCCAGCAGCTCGAGAGATGGGACCGCCTATGGCTACACCTTC.

This clonotype came up many times. V usage is TRBV7-2 and J usage is TRBJ2-2; D not certain. CDR1 is SGHTA and CDR2 is FQGNSA in the germline V gene. The CDR3 is 12 residues long. The germline V and J ends were trimmed by 3 bases and 5 bases, with 4 bases remaining between them. CDR3 bases: TGTGCCAGCAGCTTTCCTACCGGGGAGCTGTTTTTT. This gives the protein CASSFPTGELFF.

The V gene is TRBV29-1, the J gene TRBJ1-2; D unresolved. This CDR3 is 15 amino acids long. V shed 4 bases and J shed 0 bases, with 15 bases lying between them. Looked up from germline, CDR1 is SQVTM and CDR2 is ANQGSEA. CDR3 loop: CSVVAYRLTNYGYTF. CDR3 DNA: TGCAGCGTTGTCGCATACCGATTAACTAACTATGGCTACACCTTC.

The chain recombines TRBV7-6 with TRBJ2-3, with D unresolved. CDR1 and CDR2 from the germline V gene are SGHVS and FNYEAQ. The V end lost 2 bases, the J end lost 2 bases, and 17 bases lay between the germline ends. The CDR3 covers 17 residues. The CDR3 bases are TGTGCCAGCAGCTTATCAGCGCTCAAAACACACACAGATACGCAGTATTTT. Residues: CASSLSALKTHTDTQYF. The full variable domain, completed using reference TRBV7-6 and TRBJ2-3, is GAGVSQSPRYKVTKRGQDVALRCDPISGHVSLYWYRQALGQGPEFLTYFNYEAQQDKSGLPNDRFSAERPEGSISTLTIQRTEQRDSAMYRCASSLSALKTHTDTQYFGPGTRLTVL.

This chain connects TRBV5-1 to TRBJ2-5; possibly TRBD1 or TRBD2 for D (5 bases each). The CDR3 contains 14 residues. Germline loops: CDR1 SGHRS, CDR2 YFSETQ. The ends were cut back, 6 bases at V and 5 bases at J, with 17 bases in the middle. Written as DNA, the CDR3 is TGCGCCAGCATTATACGTCGGGGCGCGGAGACCCAGTACTTC. Amino acid sequence: CASIIRRGAETQYF. Full variable domain (outside the CDR3, taken from reference TRBV5-1 and TRBJ2-5): KAGVTQTPRYLIKTRGQQVTLSCSPISGHRSVSWYQQTPGQGLQFLFEYFSETQRNKGNFPGRFSGRQFSNSRSEMNVSTLELGDSALYLCASIIRRGAETQYFGPGTRLLVL.

The chain is built from TRBV6-2 or TRBV6-3 and TRBJ2-7, with a possible D match to TRBD1 (6 bases). The CDR3 spans 16 residues. V was shortened by 2 bases and J by 0 bases, with 14 bases between the two germline ends. Germline values: CDR1 MNHEY, CDR2 SVGEGT. The CDR3 sequence: CASSYPDRPSSYEQYF. As DNA, the CDR3 is TGTGCCAGCAGTTACCCAGACAGGCCGTCCTCCTACGAGCAGTACTTC.

This clonotype appeared many times. The chain couples TRBV27 to TRBJ2-7; 8 bases line up with TRBD1. Germline CDR1 is MNHEY and CDR2 is SMNVEV (reference sequence). This CDR3 contains 15 residues. V gave up 3 bases and J gave up 3 bases; unmatched junction bases: 7. Written as DNA, the CDR3 is TGTGCCAGCAGTTTCTCCCCCACAGGGGGCTACGAGCAGTACTTC. Translated, it gives CASSFSPTGGYEQYF.

This clonotype has a handful of counts. The chain links TRBV11-2 to TRBJ1-1; TRBD1 is a possible D gene (5 bases). The germline V gene has CDR1 SGHAT and CDR2 FQNNGV. V was pared by 4 bases and J by 8 bases, with 11 bases between. The CDR3 extends over 12 amino acids. CDR3 DNA sequence: TGTGCCAGCAGCTCCCAGGGACGCGAAGCTTTCTTT. Translating gives CASSSQGREAFF.

The chain uses TRBV2 and TRBJ2-5; D gene unclear. The CDR3 is 15 amino acids. Trimming pared 1 base from V and 7 bases from J, leaving 16 bases between. Germline CDR1 and CDR2: SNHLY and FYNNEI. CDR3 in amino acids: CASSEEEQLARTQYF. CDR3 coding DNA: TGTGCCAGCAGTGAAGAGGAACAACTGGCACGGACCCAGTACTTC. Full variable domain (remainder filled in from reference TRBV2 and TRBJ2-5): EPEVTQTPSHQVTQMGQEVILRCVPISNHLYFYWYRQILGQKVEFLVSFYNNEISEKSEIFDDQFSVERPDGSNFTLKIRSTKLEDSAMYFCASSEEEQLARTQYFGPGTRLLVL.

In regard to this clonotype: A much bigger clone sits one base away, suggesting this may be a read error. The CDR3 loop is CSALDPGETQFF. DNA of the CDR3: TGCAGCGCCCTCGACCCGGGAGAGACCCAGTTCTTC. This chain joins TRBV29-1 and TRBJ2-1; a possible D gene is TRBD2 (6 bases). Germline CDR1 is SQVTM and CDR2 is ANQGSEA. V gave up 7 bases and J gave up 13 bases, with 20 bases separating them. This CDR3 is built from 12 residues.

V gene TRBV25-1 combines with J gene TRBJ2-7, with TRBD1 matching over 9 bases. The end of the DNA fits TRBJ2-5 better, so the J call may be wrong. The V gene's germline CDR1 is MGHDK and CDR2 SYGVNS. The CDR3 contains 14 residues. Written as DNA, the CDR3 is TGTGCCAGCGGGGGACAGGGCGGAGGGGAGACCCAGTACTTC. Translating it yields CASGGQGGGETQYF.

The gene calls are TRBV7-9 and TRBJ1-2; 8 nucleotides match TRBD1. Germline V gives CDR1 SEHNR, CDR2 FQNEAQ (reference sequence). Germline trimming cut 4 bases from V and 5 bases from J; bases unmatched to any gene: 6. The CDR3 is 14 amino acids. The CDR3 nucleotides are TGTGCCAGCAGCTCCCCCACAGGGGGATATGGCTACACCTTC. It translates to CASSSPTGGYGYTF.

The rearrangement uses TRBV4-2 and TRBJ2-1; maybe TRBD2 (5 bases). CDR3 length: 16 amino acids. CDR1 and CDR2 from the germline V gene are LGHNA and YNFKEQ. Trimming removed 3 bases at V and 5 bases at J, with 17 bases between. The CDR3 reads CASSQPGETSNNEQFF. The CDR3 DNA sequence: TGTGCCAGCAGCCAGCCCGGGGAGACATCAAACAATGAGCAGTTCTTC.

The chain uses TRBV9 and TRBJ2-3, with TRBD2 matching over 14 bases. Germline V gene data show CDR1 as SGDLS and CDR2 as YYNGEE. The CDR3 has 22 residues. Trimming removed 3 bases from V and 2 bases from J; junction bases left unmatched: 20. The CDR3 DNA reads TGTGCCAGCAGCGAAACGTCAAAGCCACTATCGACTAGCGGGAGGGTCACAGATACGCAGTATTTT. This gives the protein CASSETSKPLSTSGRVTDTQYF.

The genes are TRBV10-3 and TRBJ2-5, with 11 positions matching TRBD2. V lost 10 bases to trimming and J lost 2 bases; unmatched junction nucleotides: 9. Germline assignment: CDR1 ENHRY and CDR2 SYGVKD. The CDR3 is 15 residues long. The CDR3 region is CASATSGTDQETQYF. CDR3 nucleotides: TGTGCCAGTGCGACTAGCGGGACCGATCAAGAGACCCAGTACTTC.

The chain couples TRBV29-1 to TRBJ2-5; D unclear. The J call may not be correct, given that the DNA end is closer to TRBJ2-7. The CDR3 runs 11 residues. Germline lookup yields CDR1 SQVTM and CDR2 ANQGSEA. This CDR3 reads CSVESDSEQYF. In nucleotides, the CDR3 is TGCAGCGTGGAGAGTGACTCCGAGCAGTACTTC.

This clonotype was picked up a small number of times. The CDR3 sequence is CASSVPDRVHEQYF. The CDR3 DNA reads TGTGCCAGCAGTGTCCCAGACAGGGTCCACGAGCAGTACTTC. The chain carries TRBV6-1 and TRBJ2-7, with 7 bases lining up with TRBD1. Trimming cost V 4 bases and J 5 bases; bases outside gene matches: 8. Per the germline V gene, CDR1 is MNHNS and CDR2 is SASEGT. The CDR3 extends over 14 amino acids.

This chain connects TRBV12-3 or TRBV12-4 to TRBJ2-3; D is ambiguous. With 6 bases removed from V and 0 bases from J, the gap between germline ends came to 10 bases. The CDR3 covers 14 residues. The CDR3 sequence is CASRWALSTDTQYF. The CDR3 nucleotides read TGTGCCAGCAGGTGGGCTTTGAGCACAGATACGCAGTATTTT.

Comment on this clonotype: An end of the junction does not agree with germline; a read error may underlie this. The J gene is TRBJ2-1, the V gene TRBV10-3; D gene uncertain. Germline CDR1 is ENHRY and CDR2 is SYGVKD. The CDR3 is made up of 14 amino acids. The CDR3 DNA reads TGTGCCGTCAGGACCCCTTCTGTCGGTAATGAGCAGTTCTTC. It encodes CAVRTPSVGNEQFF.

The V call is TRBV2, the J call TRBJ2-7; TRBD2 agrees at 9 bases. The germline gives CDR1 SNHLY, CDR2 FYNNEI. The junction had 7 bases not matched to a gene; V was cut back by 7 bases and J by 0 bases. This CDR3 is built from 15 residues. Written as DNA, the CDR3 is TGTGCCAGCAAAGAAATGACTAGCGGCTCCTACGAGCAGTACTTC. Encoded protein: CASKEMTSGSYEQYF. The entire variable domain, with the rest obtained from reference TRBV2 and TRBJ2-7, is as follows: EPEVTQTPSHQVTQMGQEVILRCVPISNHLYFYWYRQILGQKVEFLVSFYNNEISEKSEIFDDQFSVERPDGSNFTLKIRSTKLEDSAMYFCASKEMTSGSYEQYFGPGTRLTVT.

This clonotype came up a few times. J is TRBJ1-2 and V is TRBV2, with 10 bases aligning to TRBD1. This CDR3 is 15 amino acids long. Germline V lookup: CDR1 SNHLY, CDR2 FYNNEI. Trimming removed 3 bases from V and 2 bases from J; junction bases left unmatched: 3. Here the CDR3 DNA reads TGTGCCAGCAGTGACCCGGGACAGGGGAACTATGGCTACACCTTC. It encodes CASSDPGQGNYGYTF.

The chain joins TRBV7-3 to TRBJ2-6; no clear D. Germline V gives CDR1 SGHTA, CDR2 FQGTGA. Trimming cost V 6 bases and J 0 bases, with 12 bases left between them. This CDR3 spans 16 amino acids. The DNA for the CDR3 is TGTGCCAGCAGTCCGAATAGTAACTCTGGGGCCAACGTCCTGACTTTC. Its protein product is CASSPNSNSGANVLTF.